These 6 T cell receptor beta chains originate from one sample sequenced in a study of control samples from healthy donors and cancer patients. Generated by immunoSEQ multiplex PCR, the TCRdb table keeps only in-frame clones and is missing some. The sample has 40,000 to 55,000 clones, 85% to 95% seen once. The source material was PBMCs. These receptors were obtained from a woman aged 45-60 years with head and neck cancer.

The rearrangement links TRBV7-2 to TRBJ1-5; D unclear. Trimming shortened V by 5 bases and J by 0 bases, and 8 bases separated the two germline ends. The CDR3 loop spans 14 amino acids. CDR1 and CDR2 (germline): SGHTA, FQGNSA. DNA for the CDR3: TGTGCCAGCAGCCCCCCGGGTAGCAATCAGCCCCAGCATTTT. It yields the protein CASSPPGSNQPQHF.

This chain uses TRBV28 with TRBJ1-4; D is unresolved. Trimming removed 5 bases at V and 14 bases at J, with 15 bases between. This CDR3 spans 12 amino acids. CDR1 and CDR2 (germline): MDHEN, SYDVKM. The CDR3 sequence: CASSLGSMVLFF. CDR3 sequence (DNA): TGTGCCAGCAGTCTCGGCAGCATGGTGCTGTTTTTT.

The chain joins TRBV18 to TRBJ1-1, with a possible D match to TRBD1 (5 bases). V was clipped by 1 base and J by 6 bases, with 21 bases between them. The germline V gene encodes CDR1 KGHSH and CDR2 LQKENI. CDR3 length equals 17 residues. CDR3 sequence: CASSPRHVGGGAPEAFF. The CDR3 coding sequence is TGTGCCAGCTCACCACGACACGTCGGGGGGGGAGCGCCTGAAGCTTTCTTT.

The rearrangement joins TRBV2 to TRBJ2-3; D remains ambiguous. Trimming stripped 1 base from V and 1 base from J, with 0 bases between. The CDR3 length is 12 residues. CDR1 and CDR2 (germline): SNHLY, FYNNEI. CDR3 in amino acids: CASSEGTDTQYF. The DNA of the CDR3 is TGTGCCAGCAGTGAAGGCACAGATACGCAGTATTTT.

This sequence joins TRBV5-4 and TRBJ1-2; 8 positions match TRBD1. CDR3 size: 15 residues. CDR1 is SGHNT, CDR2 YYREEE, per germline (reference sequence). V lost 5 bases and J lost 0; bases outside the gene matches: 6. The CDR3 protein is CASRSGQVANYGYTF. The CDR3 DNA follows: TGTGCCAGCAGGTCGGGACAGGTAGCTAACTATGGCTACACCTTC.

V gene TRBV7-8 combines with J gene TRBJ2-1; tentatively, D is TRBD1 (5 bases). The CDR3 has 16 residues. The germline CDR1 and CDR2 sequences are SGHVS and FQNEAQ. The V and J ends lost 5 bases and 6 bases respectively, with 20 bases between them. CDR3 sequence (DNA): TGTGCCAGCAGCCAACGCAGGGCAGGTATAGTCAATGAGCAGTTCTTC. Amino acid sequence: CASSQRRAGIVNEQFF.